These 25 T cell receptor beta chains were sequenced from one sample in a study of identical twins. TCRdb re-called the 5' RACE reads with MiXCR, one entry per CDR3 protein. The top ten clones hold approximately 0.95% of a sample with 520,000 or so distinct CDR3 sequences, 22% of them seen once. These records were also assigned to another study, of T cells expressing NK-cell markers.

The specimen was CD4+ T cells sorted from blood. All receptors derive from a woman aged 18-29 years in good health.

The chain recombines TRBV10-1 with TRBJ2-1; no reliable D call. From germline, CDR1 is WNHNN and CDR2 SYGVQD (reference sequence). The CDR3 covers 13 residues. Between the trimmed V and J ends, which lost 5 bases and 6 bases, there was a span of 11 bases. The CDR3, as DNA: TGCGCCAGCAGTTATTCACCCATCAATGAGCAGTTCTTC. Its translation is CASSYSPINEQFF.

The rearrangement uses TRBV7-2 and TRBJ2-1; D possibly corresponds to TRBD1 (5 bases). Trimming took 1 base from V and 2 from J, leaving 9 bases between them. This CDR3 contains 15 residues. Germline CDR1 is SGHTA and CDR2 is FQGNSA. CDR3 in DNA: TGTGCCAGCAGCTTAGTCAGGGTCCCCTACAATGAGCAGTTCTTC. This sequence encodes CASSLVRVPYNEQFF.

The J gene is TRBJ2-3, the V gene TRBV20-1; D is possibly TRBD2 (7 bases). The germline V and J ends were trimmed by 6 bases and 2 bases, with 18 bases remaining between them. CDR1 and CDR2 from the germline V gene are DFQATT and SNEGSKA (reference sequence). The CDR3 is 15 residues long. CDR3 protein: CSALGGVGDTDTQYF. In nucleotides, the CDR3 is TGCAGTGCGCTAGGGGGGGTCGGGGACACAGATACGCAGTATTTT.

This clonotype was seen many times. The rearrangement joins TRBV9 to TRBJ1-2; the D is unclear. Germline lookup yields CDR1 SGDLS and CDR2 YYNGEE. V shed 0 bases and J shed 3 bases, with 6 bases lying between them. The CDR3 sequence is 13 residues long. The CDR3 loop is CASSVAADYGYTF. The CDR3 nucleotides read TGTGCCAGCAGCGTAGCGGCCGACTATGGCTACACCTTC.

This chain joins TRBV10-3 and TRBJ1-4; no clear D gene. The V gene's germline CDR1 is ENHRY and CDR2 SYGVKD. Trimming took off 3 bases at V and 5 bases at J, with 13 bases between the two ends. CDR3 length: 15 amino acids. CDR3 coding DNA: TGTGCCATCAGTGATCCCCACGACGGGAATGAAAAACTGTTTTTT. Its protein product is CAISDPHDGNEKLFF.

There are a few counts of this clonotype. The J gene is TRBJ2-2, the V gene TRBV9, with 7 positions matching TRBD2. CDR3 length equals 14 residues. Germline CDR1 SGDLS, CDR2 YYNGEE. The trim removed 0 bases at V and 8 bases at J, leaving 4 bases unmatched. The CDR3 loop reads CASSVVSAGGELFF. The DNA of the CDR3 is TGTGCCAGCAGCGTAGTTTCAGCGGGAGGGGAGCTGTTTTTT.

The chain is built from TRBV29-1 and TRBJ2-3; the D is unclear. Germline assignment: CDR1 SQVTM and CDR2 ANQGSEA. The CDR3 loop spans 14 amino acids. V was pared by 6 bases and J by 0 bases, with 13 bases between. The CDR3 bases are TGCAGCGTCGCCGTTTATATGAGCACAGATACGCAGTATTTT. Its protein is CSVAVYMSTDTQYF.

Ten or more counts support this clonotype. The V call is TRBV12-3 or TRBV12-4, the J call TRBJ1-5; no clear D. CDR3 length: 13 residues. Trimming took off 2 bases at V and 3 bases at J, with 5 bases between the two ends. The CDR3 loop reads CASSLPPNQPQHF. In nucleotides, the CDR3 is TGTGCCAGCAGTTTACCCCCCAATCAGCCCCAGCATTTT.

V usage is TRBV20-1 and J usage is TRBJ1-5; D might be TRBD1 (5 bases). The CDR3 spans 17 residues. Trimming shortened V by 5 bases and J by 3 bases, and 23 bases separated the two germline ends. In germline, CDR1 is DFQATT, CDR2 SNEGSKA (reference sequence). CDR3 sequence: CSAFSSMTGALNQPQHF. The CDR3 coding sequence is TGCAGTGCTTTTTCATCTATGACCGGGGCCCTCAATCAGCCCCAGCATTTT.

This clonotype occurred a few times. V is TRBV14 and J is TRBJ2-7; D possibly corresponds to TRBD2 (5 bases). The CDR3 totals 15 residues. Trimming pared 6 bases from V and 2 bases from J, leaving 17 bases between. The germline V gene has CDR1 SGHDN and CDR2 FVKESK. In nucleotides, the CDR3 is TGTGCCAGCAGAAACCGGGGAGTCGGGGCCTACGAGCAGTACTTC. This codes for CASRNRGVGAYEQYF.

The chain joins TRBV12-3 or TRBV12-4 to TRBJ1-6; D remains ambiguous. This CDR3 region has 13 residues. Trimming took 6 bases from V and 15 from J, leaving 18 bases between them. CDR3 in DNA: TGTGCCAGCAGCCCCTCAAGTCGAAATGGCCTCCACTTT. This sequence encodes CASSPSSRNGLHF.

This rearrangement joins TRBV7-8 to TRBJ2-1; D might be TRBD1 or TRBD2, each matching 6 bases. The germline V and J ends were trimmed by 4 bases and 5 bases, with 9 bases remaining between them. This CDR3 contains 13 residues. Germline V gene sequence: CDR1 SGHVS, CDR2 FQNEAQ. The CDR3 region is CASSSGAHNEQFF. CDR3 coding DNA: TGTGCCAGCAGCTCGGGGGCGCACAATGAGCAGTTCTTC.

This chain joins TRBV12-3 or TRBV12-4 and TRBJ2-5; no firm D call. The V gene lost 8 bases and the J gene lost 1 base, with 11 bases spanning the gap. The CDR3 loop spans 13 amino acids. CDR3 DNA sequence: TGTGCCAGCTCACTCAGTTTCCAAGAGACCCAGTACTTC. Residues: CASSLSFQETQYF.

The rearrangement uses TRBV24-1 and TRBJ2-1; D possibly matches TRBD1 or TRBD2 (5 bases each). V was cut by 4 bases and J by 6 bases, with 9 bases left in between. CDR1 is KGHDR, CDR2 SFDVKD, per germline. This CDR3 has 13 amino acids. The CDR3 coding sequence is TGTGCCACCAGTGAGGCAGGGAGCAATGAGCAGTTCTTC. It translates to CATSEAGSNEQFF.

V usage is TRBV25-1 and J usage is TRBJ2-3, with TRBD2 as a possible D gene (5 bases). Germline CDR1 is MGHDK and CDR2 is SYGVNS. The CDR3 loop spans 14 amino acids. V shed 10 bases and J shed 3 bases, with 17 bases lying between them. The DNA for the CDR3 is TGTGCCACCAGCAACCCAAGCGGTACAGATACGCAGTATTTT. It codes for CATSNPSGTDTQYF.

In regard to this clonotype: A junction boundary mismatches the germline segment, possibly from a read error. The chain combines TRBV3-1 with TRBJ2-5; D is possibly TRBD1 or TRBD2 (6 bases each). CDR1 is LGHDT and CDR2 is YNNKEL in the germline V gene (reference sequence). The CDR3 length is 15 residues. Here the CDR3 reads CASGQDWEDSGTQYF. CDR3 sequence (DNA): TGTGCCAGCGGCCAAGATTGGGAGGACAGTGGGACCCAGTACTTC.

V usage is TRBV7-2 and J usage is TRBJ2-1; the D call may be TRBD1 or TRBD2 (5 bases each). Germline CDR1 reads SGHTA; CDR2 reads FQGNSA. The CDR3 is made up of 15 amino acids. V lost 1 base to trimming and J lost 6 bases, with 13 bases between them. The CDR3, as DNA: TGTGCCAGCAGCTTAGGATCCCCAGGGACCAATGAGCAGTTCTTC. It encodes CASSLGSPGTNEQFF.

V and J are TRBV7-6 and TRBJ2-7; D possibly corresponds to TRBD2 (6 bases). Per germline, CDR1 SGHVS and CDR2 FNYEAQ. Trimming left V 8 bases short and J 0 bases short, with 14 bases between. The CDR3 contains 14 residues. For the CDR3, the DNA is TGTGCCAGCGGAGGGAATAGTGACTCCTACGAGCAGTACTTC. This sequence encodes CASGGNSDSYEQYF.

The CDR3 here is CASSLQQGPTDTQYF. In DNA, the CDR3 is TGTGCCAGCAGCTTGCAACAGGGTCCCACAGATACGCAGTATTTT. The rearrangement links TRBV7-2 to TRBJ2-3; maybe TRBD1 (6 bases). The CDR3 loop spans 15 amino acids. Trimming took off 3 bases at V and 2 bases at J, with 12 bases between the two ends. The germline CDR1 and CDR2 sequences are SGHTA and FQGNSA.

The chain links TRBV27 to TRBJ1-2, with 7 nucleotides matching TRBD1. In germline, CDR1 is MNHEY, CDR2 SMNVEV (reference sequence). V lost 3 bases to trimming and J lost 5 bases; unmatched junction nucleotides: 6. The CDR3 runs 14 residues. CDR3 sequence reads: CASSLRRDSYGYTF. The CDR3 DNA is TGTGCCAGCAGTTTGCGCCGGGACAGTTATGGCTACACCTTC.

The CDR3: CASSLEDMIYGYTF. In DNA form, the CDR3 reads TGCGCCAGCAGCCTTGAAGACATGATCTATGGCTACACCTTC. V gene TRBV5-1 combines with J gene TRBJ1-2; D uncertain. The V gene lost 4 bases and the J gene lost 4 bases, with 14 bases spanning the gap. In germline, CDR1 is SGHRS, CDR2 YFSETQ. The CDR3 covers 14 residues.

On this clonotype itself: This may be a read error, as it is one base from a much larger clone. V and J are TRBV7-9 and TRBJ1-2; D unresolved. CDR1 is SEHNR, CDR2 FQNEAQ, per germline (reference sequence). The CDR3 loop spans 12 amino acids. V lost 6 bases to trimming and J lost 5 bases, with 10 bases between them. CDR3 sequence: CASSPQAYGYTF. In DNA, the CDR3 is TGTGCCAGCAGTCCCCAGGCGTATGGCTACACCTTC.

The chain joins TRBV20-1 to TRBJ1-2, with D perhaps matching TRBD1 (6 bases). This CDR3 has 15 residues. Germline CDR1 DFQATT, CDR2 SNEGSKA (reference sequence). V was trimmed by 6 bases and J by 4 bases, leaving 21 bases between them. CDR3 region: CSAENRETGSYGYTF. CDR3 in DNA: TGCAGTGCCGAAAACAGGGAGACAGGCAGCTATGGCTACACCTTC.

This clonotype was counted a few times. The rearrangement uses TRBV19 and TRBJ1-6, with 7 bases aligning to TRBD1. CDR1 and CDR2 from the germline V gene are LNHDA and SQIVND (reference sequence). The junction had 6 bases not matched to a gene; V was cut back by 7 bases and J by 6 bases. The length of the CDR3 is 14 residues. The CDR3 region has the DNA TGTGCCAGTACCCCGGGACAGAGTAATTCACCCCTCCACTTT. It codes for CASTPGQSNSPLHF.

J is TRBJ1-4 and V is TRBV5-1, with D possibly matching TRBD1 (5 bases). In germline, CDR1 is SGHRS, CDR2 YFSETQ. The CDR3 covers 14 residues. The V and J ends lost 3 bases and 5 bases respectively, with 11 bases between them. The CDR3 protein is CASSSTVLNEKLFF. CDR3 sequence (DNA): TGCGCCAGCAGCTCGACAGTACTGAATGAAAAACTGTTTTTT.